This TCR beta chain was identified during a study of OX40 agonist ivuxolimab in advanced cancers. The assay was immunoSEQ multiplex PCR, and TCRdb's table has in-frame clones only and misses some. The sample lists fewer than 4,500 clones, around 80% occurring once. Germline V CDR1 and CDR2: MRHNA, SNTAGT. CDR3 length: 14 amino acids. Trimming shortened V by 5 bases and J by 0 bases, and 11 bases separated the two germline ends. This TCR derives from an adult with an advanced solid tumor such as melanoma, head and neck, liver or kidney cancer. The chain is built from TRBV6-4 and TRBJ2-7; tentatively, D is TRBD1 (6 bases). The source material was CD4+ or CD8+ T cells sorted from blood, sampled in a trial of the OX40 agonist ivuxolimab. DNA for the CDR3: TGTGCCAGCAGTCCGGACAGAAGCTCCTACGAGCAGTACTTC. Protein: CASSPDRSSYEQYF.